One sample yielded the 31 T cell receptor beta chains listed below, sequenced in a study of patients and donors after allogeneic stem cell transplantation. TCRdb reprocessed the RT-PCR reads with MiXCR, giving one entry per CDR3 protein. The repertoire holds approximately 160,000 distinct CDR3 sequences, with roughly 30% as singletons. Sequencing was done on a sample of blood, either unsorted or a sorted T cell fraction (not recorded which). The receptors were gathered from a human donor who was either an allogeneic HSCT recipient or a stem cell or donor lymphocyte infusion donor (not recorded which). It is not recorded whose cells these are; they may come from a transplant donor.

The chain is built from TRBV7-9 and TRBJ1-5; D ambiguous. V lost 10 bases to trimming and J lost 6 bases, with 7 bases between them. Germline CDR1 is SEHNR and CDR2 is FQNEAQ (reference sequence). The CDR3 loop spans 10 amino acids. CDR3 DNA: TGTGCCACCTCAACTCAGCCCCAGCATTTT. The encoded protein is CATSTQPQHF. Based on the CDR3 plus reference TRBV7-9 and TRBJ1-5, the full variable domain is DTGVSQNPRHKITKRGQNVTFRCDPISEHNRLYWYRQTLGQGPEFLTYFQNEAQLEKSRLLSDRFSAERPKGSFSTLEIQRTEQGDSAMYLCATSTQPQHFGDGTRLSIL.

The chain links TRBV30 to TRBJ1-3; D is unclear. The V gene's germline CDR1 is GTSNPN and CDR2 SVGIG (reference sequence). V dropped 0 bases and J dropped 0 bases, with 9 bases sitting between them. This CDR3 has 15 residues. CDR3 coding DNA: TGTGCCTGGAGTGTACTCGGGTACTCTGGAAACACCATATATTTT. It yields the protein CAWSVLGYSGNTIYF.

This clonotype showed up just a few times. The chain couples TRBV5-1 to TRBJ2-2, with TRBD2 as a possible D gene (6 bases). Germline CDR1 and CDR2: SGHRS and YFSETQ. Trimming stripped 2 bases from V and 0 bases from J, with 20 bases between. This CDR3 spans 19 amino acids. CDR3 sequence: CASSFDLRRGRANTGELFF. The CDR3, as DNA: TGCGCCAGCAGCTTCGATTTAAGGAGGGGAAGGGCGAACACCGGGGAGCTGTTTTTT.

The chain is built from TRBV6-2 or TRBV6-3 and TRBJ1-2; D not certain. CDR1 is MNHEY, CDR2 SVGEGT, per germline. The CDR3 sequence is 11 residues long. Between the trimmed V and J ends, which lost 6 bases and 6 bases, there was a span of 8 bases. This CDR3 is CASRDRDGYTF. The CDR3 DNA reads as TGTGCCAGCAGAGATAGAGATGGCTACACCTTC.

This clonotype was found many times. The genes are TRBV20-1 and TRBJ1-1, with D perhaps TRBD1 (6 bases). The CDR3 runs to 13 residues. Germline lookup yields CDR1 DFQATT and CDR2 SNEGSKA (reference sequence). V lost 3 bases to trimming and J lost 1 base, with 9 bases between them. The CDR3 reads CSASPTGNTEAFF. The CDR3 DNA sequence: TGCAGTGCTAGCCCGACAGGGAACACTGAAGCTTTCTTT.

V and J are TRBV10-3 and TRBJ2-3, with D possibly TRBD2 on 5 matching bases. Trimming shortened V by 6 bases and J by 5 bases, and 9 bases separated the two germline ends. The CDR3 is 12 residues long. Germline CDR1 reads ENHRY; CDR2 reads SYGVKD. For the CDR3, the DNA is TGTGCCATCAGCGGACTGATAGATACGCAGTATTTT. Translating gives CAISGLIDTQYF.

The chain uses TRBV7-9 and TRBJ2-7, with TRBD2 matching 10 bases. This CDR3 is built from 14 residues. After removal of 7 bases from V and 5 bases from J, the junction contained 8 bases not matched to a gene. CDR1 is SEHNR, CDR2 FQNEAQ, per germline (reference sequence). As DNA, the CDR3 is TGTGCCAGCACCTCTAGCGGGAGAATCCACGAGCAGTACTTC. Protein: CASTSSGRIHEQYF.

The V call is TRBV5-1, the J call TRBJ2-1, with D possibly being TRBD2 (6 bases). This CDR3 contains 19 residues. The germline V gene encodes CDR1 SGHRS and CDR2 YFSETQ. The ends were cut back, 4 bases at V and 0 bases at J, with 23 bases in the middle. CDR3 sequence reads: CASSPRGGGRKSSYNEQFF. CDR3 nucleotide sequence: TGCGCCAGCAGCCCCCGGGGTGGGGGGAGGAAGAGCTCCTACAATGAGCAGTTCTTC.

The rearrangement joins TRBV4-3 to TRBJ2-7, with D perhaps TRBD2 (6 bases). The CDR3 loop spans 16 amino acids. Trimming shortened V by 2 bases and J by 1 base, and 15 bases separated the two germline ends. Germline V gives CDR1 LGHNA, CDR2 YSLEER. CDR3 in DNA: TGCGCCAGCAGCCAACCTAGGGCGGGAAGATCCTACGAGCAGTACTTC. Amino acid sequence: CASSQPRAGRSYEQYF.

The chain is built from TRBV7-8 and TRBJ1-1, with D possibly being TRBD1 (5 bases). V was shortened by 1 base and J by 1 base, with 16 bases between the two germline ends. CDR1 and CDR2 (germline): SGHVS, FQNEAQ. The CDR3 sequence is 17 residues long. In DNA form, the CDR3 reads TGTGCCAGCAGCTTAGAGCTGGGACCGGTAGGGAACACTGAAGCTTTCTTT. Its translation: CASSLELGPVGNTEAFF.

V and J are TRBV7-3 and TRBJ2-5; TRBD2 might be the D (5 bases). Trimming removed 3 bases from V and 6 bases from J, with 17 bases in between. The length of the CDR3 is 15 residues. Germline loops: CDR1 SGHTA, CDR2 FQGTGA. CDR3 DNA: TGTGCCAGCAGCTTGCGGGTTACTACTCCCCAGACCCAGTACTTC. This codes for CASSLRVTTPQTQYF.

V usage is TRBV28 and J usage is TRBJ2-5; no clear D. Germline V gene data show CDR1 as MDHEN and CDR2 as SYDVKM. CDR3 length: 10 residues. V lost 8 bases, J lost 5 bases, and 6 bases lay in between. In DNA form, the CDR3 reads TGTGCCAGCCTGGGGGAGACCCAGTACTTC. The encoded protein is CASLGETQYF. Full variable domain (missing parts from reference TRBV28 and TRBJ2-5): DVKVTQSSRYLVKRTGEKVFLECVQDMDHENMFWYRQDPGLGLRLIYFSYDVKMKEKGDIPEGYSVSREKKERFSLILESASTNQTSMYLCASLGETQYFGPGTRLLVL.

Ten or more counts support this clonotype. The chain has TRBV12-3 or TRBV12-4 and TRBJ2-1; tentative D call: TRBD2 (5 bases). Trimming removed 6 bases from V and 12 bases from J, with 15 bases in between. The CDR3 loop spans 12 amino acids. CDR3 nucleotide sequence: TGTGCCAGCAGATTTTCCTCCGAGGGGCAGTTCTTC. This sequence encodes CASRFSSEGQFF.

V and J are TRBV4-3 and TRBJ1-1, with D maybe TRBD1 (5 bases). This CDR3 is 14 amino acids long. Germline CDR1 is LGHNA and CDR2 is YSLEER. Trimming pared 4 bases from V and 4 bases from J, leaving 13 bases between. CDR3 protein: CASSPGRAATEAFF. The CDR3 DNA reads as TGCGCCAGCAGCCCCGGCAGGGCGGCCACTGAAGCTTTCTTT.

In this sample, this clonotype turned up many times. V usage is TRBV7-2 and J usage is TRBJ1-4, with TRBD1 matching over 9 bases. The CDR3 sequence is 14 residues long. CDR1 SGHTA and CDR2 FQGNSA come from the germline V gene. The ends lost 5 bases at V and 7 bases at J; junction bases unmatched: 5. The CDR3 nucleotides are TGTGCCAGCAGCCCGGACAGGGGCGGTGAAAAACTGTTTTTT. Translated, it gives CASSPDRGGEKLFF.

The chain links TRBV19 to TRBJ1-5; D is uncertain. Trimming stripped 9 bases from V and 3 bases from J, with 12 bases between. This CDR3 spans 13 amino acids. Per the germline V gene, CDR1 is LNHDA and CDR2 is SQIVND (reference sequence). The CDR3: CASADRINQPQHF. CDR3 bases: TGTGCCAGCGCCGACCGCATCAATCAGCCCCAGCATTTT.

Only a few counts were recorded for this clonotype. The chain combines TRBV15 with TRBJ2-7, with D perhaps matching TRBD1 (5 bases). The CDR3 spans 13 residues. CDR1 LNHNV and CDR2 YYDKDF come from the germline V gene (reference sequence). The V end lost 5 bases, the J end lost 6 bases, and 14 bases lay between the germline ends. The CDR3 DNA is TGTGCCACCAGCTCTAGGGGCATCAGCGAGCAGTACTTC. Protein: CATSSRGISEQYF.

J is TRBJ2-7 and V is TRBV20-1; 10 bases match TRBD2. Per the germline V gene, CDR1 is DFQATT and CDR2 is SNEGSKA (reference sequence). Losses at the gene ends were 0 bases for V and 2 bases for J; bases not matched to a gene: 4. The CDR3 has 15 amino acids. The CDR3 DNA reads as TGCAGTGCTAGAGATCTAGCGGGAGTCCCCTACGAGCAGTACTTC. Protein: CSARDLAGVPYEQYF.

This rearrangement joins TRBV6-2 or TRBV6-3 to TRBJ2-7; D remains ambiguous. Between the trimmed V and J ends, which lost 2 bases and 2 bases, there was a span of 4 bases. Per the germline V gene, CDR1 is MNHEY and CDR2 is SVGEGT. The CDR3 runs 12 residues. CDR3 protein: CASSYVPYEQYF. CDR3 bases: TGTGCCAGCAGTTACGTACCCTACGAGCAGTACTTC.

This clonotype was counted a few times. The rearrangement joins TRBV29-1 to TRBJ2-3; D not resolved. The germline V and J ends were trimmed by 0 bases and 4 bases, with 23 bases remaining between them. The CDR3 is 18 residues long. The germline V gene has CDR1 SQVTM and CDR2 ANQGSEA. The CDR3 nucleotides are TGCAGCGTTGAAGATCGGATCGGCGGATCGTCCCACGCAGATACGCAGTATTTT. Protein: CSVEDRIGGSSHADTQYF.

The V and J genes are TRBV29-1 and TRBJ2-7, with D unresolved. V was cut by 6 bases and J by 0 bases, with 15 bases left in between. CDR3 length: 14 amino acids. Per the germline V gene, CDR1 is SQVTM and CDR2 is ANQGSEA. In DNA form, the CDR3 reads TGCAGCGTCCTTCCGACCCAAAGCTCCTACGAGCAGTACTTC. Translation gives CSVLPTQSSYEQYF.

The rearrangement links TRBV7-3 to TRBJ2-5; D is possibly TRBD1 (6 bases). The V gene's germline CDR1 is SGHTA and CDR2 FQGTGA. V lost 2 bases and J lost 5, with 9 bases in between. CDR3 length equals 13 residues. The CDR3, as DNA: TGTGCCAGCAGCTTATCAGGGGAGGAGACCCAGTACTTC. Translation: CASSLSGEETQYF.

This clonotype was recorded a few times. The J gene is TRBJ1-1, the V gene TRBV7-9, with D hard to call. The CDR3 runs 14 residues. V lost 1 base to trimming and J lost 4 bases, with 10 bases between them. Looked up from germline, CDR1 is SEHNR and CDR2 is FQNEAQ (reference sequence). The CDR3 nucleotides are TGTGCCAGCAGCTTAGAGGGAGGGATCACTGAAGCTTTCTTT. Translated: CASSLEGGITEAFF. The variable domain in full, completed from reference TRBV7-9 and TRBJ1-1, reads DTGVSQNPRHKITKRGQNVTFRCDPISEHNRLYWYRQTLGQGPEFLTYFQNEAQLEKSRLLSDRFSAERPKGSFSTLEIQRTEQGDSAMYLCASSLEGGITEAFFGQGTRLTVV.

The J gene is TRBJ2-1, the V gene TRBV30; D ambiguous. The CDR3 spans 12 residues. With 2 bases removed from V and 9 bases from J, the gap between germline ends came to 11 bases. The germline V gene encodes CDR1 GTSNPN and CDR2 SVGIG (reference sequence). The CDR3 loop is CAWSNRYGEQFF. As DNA, the CDR3 is TGTGCCTGGAGTAACCGGTACGGTGAGCAGTTCTTC.

This clonotype was picked up one time. This chain uses TRBV7-3 with TRBJ1-2, with TRBD1 matching over 9 bases. The CDR3 is made up of 15 amino acids. The germline gives CDR1 SGHTA, CDR2 FQGTGA. V gave up 3 bases and J gave up 8 bases; unmatched junction bases: 10. The CDR3 protein is CASSFTPGQGGGYTF. The CDR3 DNA follows: TGTGCCAGCAGCTTTACTCCGGGACAGGGTGGCGGCTACACCTTC.

The chain employs TRBV28 and TRBJ2-5; no definite D call. The CDR3 spans 15 residues. Trimming cost V 3 bases and J 0 bases, with 11 bases left between them. Germline V gene sequence: CDR1 MDHEN, CDR2 SYDVKM. This CDR3 is CASSFYGRNQETQYF. The CDR3 coding sequence is TGTGCCAGCAGTTTTTACGGGCGGAACCAAGAGACCCAGTACTTC.

This chain connects TRBV5-6 to TRBJ2-1, with D perhaps TRBD1 or TRBD2 (5 bases each). The V gene's germline CDR1 is SGHDT and CDR2 YYEEEE. Trimming removed 0 bases from V and 6 bases from J, with 7 bases in between. The CDR3 length is 13 residues. CDR3 bases: TGTGCCAGCAGCTTGGGGGGGTTCAATGAGCAGTTCTTC. Its protein is CASSLGGFNEQFF. Complete variable domain (other parts from reference TRBV5-6 and TRBJ2-1): DAGVTQSPTHLIKTRGQQVTLRCSPKSGHDTVSWYQQALGQGPQFIFQYYEEEERQRGNFPDRFSGHQFPNYSSELNVNALLLGDSALYLCASSLGGFNEQFFGPGTRLTVL.

The table lists this clonotype with many counts. This sequence joins TRBV10-3 and TRBJ1-5; 9 positions match TRBD1. Germline V gene data show CDR1 as ENHRY and CDR2 as SYGVKD. The J segment lost 7 bases and the V segment lost 2 bases, leaving 6 bases of the junction unmatched. The CDR3 spans 15 residues. The CDR3 DNA follows: TGTGCCATCAGTGAGCTAGGGACAGGGTGGCAGCCCCAGCATTTT. Its translation is CAISELGTGWQPQHF.

This clonotype appeared many times. The V call is TRBV11-2, the J call TRBJ1-1; the D is unclear. The V and J ends lost 5 bases and 9 bases respectively, with 10 bases between them. The germline V gene has CDR1 SGHAT and CDR2 FQNNGV. CDR3 length: 11 amino acids. The DNA of the CDR3 is TGTGCCAGCAGCCCTAAACACCAAGCTTTCTTT. This codes for CASSPKHQAFF.

This clonotype was observed a handful of times. This chain links TRBV7-2 with TRBJ2-2, with unresolved D. The CDR3 has 12 residues. V was trimmed by 7 bases and J by 3 bases, leaving 6 bases between them. The germline V gene encodes CDR1 SGHTA and CDR2 FQGNSA. CDR3 sequence: CASTGYTGELFF. In DNA, the CDR3 is TGTGCCAGCACCGGGTACACCGGGGAGCTGTTTTTT. The variable domain in full, completed from reference TRBV7-2 and TRBJ2-2, reads GAGVSQSPSNKVTEKGKDVELRCDPISGHTALYWYRQSLGQGLEFLIYFQGNSAPDKSGLPSDRFSAERTGGSVSTLTIQRTQQEDSAVYLCASTGYTGELFFGEGSRLTVL.

This chain links TRBV7-2 with TRBJ2-1; D might be TRBD2 (6 bases). The CDR3 totals 15 residues. Per the germline V gene, CDR1 is SGHTA and CDR2 is FQGNSA. The V end was cut by 3 bases, the J end by 2 bases, with 11 bases between. The CDR3 coding sequence is TGTGCCAGCAGCTTCCCGGGAGCCCCCTACAATGAGCAGTTCTTC. It is translated as CASSFPGAPYNEQFF.